Listed below are T cell receptor beta chains from one sample, sequenced in a study of memory CD4+ T cells and cytomegalovirus serostatus. This table comes from immunoSEQ multiplex PCR, and its TCRdb copy is limited to in-frame clones, with some not included. Of around 62,000 clones in the sample, about 70% were seen once. Sequenced material: memory CD4+ T cells from blood. The origin of the receptors is an adult in good health and CMV-seropositive. Both conserved end residues are part of each CDR3. D genes are given only for firm matches. Rows give clone size only sometimes, using once, few, many, or a class for an expanded clone.

d_gene: NA
j_gene: TRBJ2-7
abundance: few
v_gene: TRBV28
CDR3aa: CASSTGLAGEQYF
CDR3nt: TGTGCCAGCAGTACCGGACTTGCCGGGGAGCAGTACTTC

d_gene: NA
j_gene: TRBJ1-1
abundance: NA
v_gene: TRBV2
CDR3aa: CASSLRTEMNTEAFF
CDR3nt: TGTGCCAGCAGTTTACGGACTGAAATGAACACTGAAGCTTTCTTT

d_gene: TRBD1
j_gene: TRBJ1-1
abundance: NA
v_gene: TRBV2
CDR3aa: CASTPDRHTEAFF
CDR3nt: TGTGCCAGCACCCCGGACAGGCACACTGAAGCTTTCTTT

d_gene: TRBD2
j_gene: TRBJ2-2
abundance: NA
v_gene: TRBV28
CDR3aa: CASSTWTSGRRSAGELFF
CDR3nt: TGTGCCAGCAGTACTTGGACTAGCGGGAGAAGGTCCGCCGGGGAGCTGTTTTTT

d_gene: NA
j_gene: TRBJ2-7
abundance: once
v_gene: TRBV7-9
CDR3aa: CASSPRVGTVYEQYF
CDR3nt: TGTGCCAGCAGCCCTAGGGTAGGGACGGTATACGAGCAGTACTTC

d_gene: TRBD2
j_gene: TRBJ2-1
abundance: NA
v_gene: TRBV5-4
CDR3aa: CASSLGAGGPGDEQFF
CDR3nt: TGTGCCAGCAGCTTGGGGGCGGGGGGGCCGGGCGATGAGCAGTTCTTC

d_gene: NA
j_gene: TRBJ1-4
abundance: NA
v_gene: TRBV4-1
CDR3aa: CASSQGRGEKLFF
CDR3nt: TGCGCCAGCAGCCAAGGCCGAGGTGAGAAACTGTTTTTT

d_gene: TRBD2
j_gene: TRBJ2-7
abundance: once
v_gene: TRBV7-2
CDR3aa: CASSFSAGANYEQYF
CDR3nt: TGTGCCAGCAGCTTCAGCGCGGGAGCGAACTACGAGCAGTACTTC

d_gene: NA
j_gene: TRBJ2-1
abundance: NA
v_gene: TRBV6-5
CDR3aa: CASSYRDSRGQQFF
CDR3nt: TGTGCCAGCAGTTACCGGGACTCCCGAGGGCAGCAGTTCTTC

d_gene: NA
j_gene: TRBJ2-6
abundance: NA
v_gene: TRBV5-6
CDR3aa: CASSLYSKGANVLTF
CDR3nt: TGTGCCAGCAGCTTGTACTCTAAAGGGGCCAACGTCCTGACTTTC

d_gene: TRBD2
j_gene: TRBJ2-7
abundance: many
v_gene: TRBV2
CDR3aa: CASIDLAGVRYEQYF
CDR3nt: TGTGCCAGCATCGACCTAGCGGGGGTCAGGTACGAGCAGTACTTC

d_gene: NA
j_gene: TRBJ2-1
abundance: NA
v_gene: TRBV7-7
CDR3aa: CASSVSYGGDEQFF
CDR3nt: TGTGCTAGCAGCGTTAGCTACGGTGGGGATGAGCAGTTCTTC

d_gene: NA
j_gene: TRBJ1-1
abundance: NA
v_gene: TRBV25-1
CDR3aa: CASSPYKRPEAFF
CDR3nt: TGTGCCAGCAGTCCCTATAAGAGGCCTGAAGCTTTCTTT

d_gene: NA
j_gene: TRBJ1-5
abundance: NA
v_gene: TRBV19
CDR3aa: CATNRDGNQPQHF
CDR3nt: TGTGCCACTAACCGGGACGGGAATCAGCCCCAGCATTTT

d_gene: NA
j_gene: TRBJ2-7
abundance: NA
v_gene: TRBV28
CDR3aa: CASSAHYEQYF
CDR3nt: TGTGCCAGCAGTGCCCATTACGAGCAGTACTTC

d_gene: NA
j_gene: TRBJ2-2
abundance: few
v_gene: TRBV28
CDR3aa: CASRREDTGELFF
CDR3nt: TGTGCCAGCCGTCGTGAGGACACCGGGGAGCTGTTTTTT

d_gene: NA
j_gene: TRBJ1-1
abundance: once
v_gene: TRBV7-2
CDR3aa: CASSTPWNTEAFF
CDR3nt: TGTGCCAGCAGCACGCCTTGGAACACTGAAGCTTTCTTT

d_gene: TRBD1
j_gene: TRBJ2-7
abundance: NA
v_gene: TRBV5-6
CDR3aa: CASSRYRGEQYF
CDR3nt: TGTGCCAGCAGCCGATACAGGGGAGAGCAGTACTTC

d_gene: TRBD1
j_gene: TRBJ2-7
abundance: NA
v_gene: TRBV5-4
CDR3aa: CASSRKGTGDEQYF
CDR3nt: TGTGCCAGCAGCCGCAAGGGGACAGGGGACGAGCAGTACTTC

d_gene: NA
j_gene: TRBJ1-4
abundance: few
v_gene: TRBV5-6
CDR3aa: CASSWDASNEKLFF
CDR3nt: TGTGCCAGCAGCTGGGATGCCAGTAATGAAAAACTGTTTTTT

d_gene: NA
j_gene: TRBJ2-3
abundance: NA
v_gene: TRBV4-2
CDR3aa: CASSQANWGGVADTQYF
CDR3nt: TGTGCCAGCAGCCAAGCGAATTGGGGCGGGGTTGCAGATACGCAGTATTTT

d_gene: TRBD1
j_gene: TRBJ1-5
abundance: once
v_gene: TRBV4-3
CDR3aa: CASSQGAGTGGFSNQPQHF
CDR3nt: TGCGCCAGCAGCCAAGGAGCCGGGACAGGGGGCTTTAGCAATCAGCCCCAGCATTTT

d_gene: NA
j_gene: TRBJ1-2
abundance: NA
v_gene: TRBV2
CDR3aa: CASSVRGLDGYTF
CDR3nt: TGTGCCAGCAGTGTTCGGGGGCTAGATGGCTACACCTTC

d_gene: NA
j_gene: TRBJ1-1
abundance: NA
v_gene: TRBV7-3
CDR3aa: CASSPPGNTEAFF
CDR3nt: TGTGCCAGCAGCCCCCCGGGGAACACTGAAGCTTTCTTT

d_gene: TRBD2
j_gene: TRBJ2-3
abundance: NA
v_gene: TRBV10-1
CDR3aa: CASSEGGLAIDTQYF
CDR3nt: TGCGCCAGCAGCGAAGGGGGACTAGCAATAGATACGCAGTATTTT

d_gene: NA
j_gene: TRBJ1-2
abundance: NA
v_gene: TRBV2
CDR3aa: CASSVTGSAGYTF
CDR3nt: TGTGCCAGCAGTGTAACAGGGAGTGCTGGCTACACCTTC

d_gene: TRBD2
j_gene: TRBJ2-1
abundance: once
v_gene: TRBV30
CDR3aa: CAWSLAGSNNEQFF
CDR3nt: TGTGCCTGGAGTCTAGCGGGATCGAACAATGAGCAGTTCTTC

d_gene: TRBD2
j_gene: TRBJ2-1
abundance: medium-sized
v_gene: TRBV10-3
CDR3aa: CAISVRTSDEFSYNEQFF
CDR3nt: TGTGCCATCAGTGTTAGGACTAGCGATGAATTTTCCTACAATGAGCAGTTCTTC

d_gene: NA
j_gene: TRBJ2-7
abundance: NA
v_gene: TRBV6-1
CDR3aa: CASSEIGYEQYF
CDR3nt: TGTGCCAGCAGTGAAATAGGATACGAGCAGTACTTC

d_gene: NA
j_gene: TRBJ1-4
abundance: NA
v_gene: TRBV15
CDR3aa: CATSRVDTTNEKLFF
CDR3nt: TGTGCCACCAGCAGAGTTGATACAACTAATGAAAAACTGTTTTTT

d_gene: TRBD2
j_gene: TRBJ2-7
abundance: NA
v_gene: TRBV6-5
CDR3aa: CASSIGRATYEQYF
CDR3nt: TGTGCCAGCAGCATTGGGAGGGCCACCTACGAGCAGTACTTC

d_gene: TRBD1
j_gene: TRBJ1-1
abundance: NA
v_gene: TRBV29-1
CDR3aa: CSVEPTGDTEAFF
CDR3nt: TGCAGCGTTGAACCCACAGGGGACACTGAAGCTTTCTTT

d_gene: TRBD2
j_gene: TRBJ2-1
abundance: NA
v_gene: TRBV5-1
CDR3aa: CASSLSGGGNEQFF
CDR3nt: TGCGCCAGCAGCTTAAGCGGGGGGGGGAATGAGCAGTTCTTC

d_gene: TRBD1
j_gene: TRBJ1-1
abundance: NA
v_gene: TRBV28
CDR3aa: CASSPYRGRGTLNTEAFF
CDR3nt: TGTGCCAGCAGTCCCTACAGGGGTAGGGGAACCCTGAACACTGAAGCTTTCTTT

d_gene: NA
j_gene: TRBJ2-4
abundance: NA
v_gene: TRBV28
CDR3aa: CASSSPGPEVDIQYF
CDR3nt: TGTGCCAGCAGCTCGCCGGGACCCGAAGTAGACATTCAGTACTTC

d_gene: TRBD2
j_gene: TRBJ2-1
abundance: NA
v_gene: TRBV5-1
CDR3aa: CASSLVASGPRDEQFF
CDR3nt: TGCGCCAGCAGCTTGGTTGCTAGCGGTCCGCGGGATGAGCAGTTCTTC

d_gene: TRBD2
j_gene: TRBJ2-3
abundance: NA
v_gene: TRBV11-3
CDR3aa: CASSLSGGTTDTQYF
CDR3nt: TGTGCCAGCAGCTTAAGCGGGGGGACCACAGATACGCAGTATTTT

d_gene: TRBD2
j_gene: TRBJ2-1
abundance: few
v_gene: TRBV29-1
CDR3aa: CSVKTSGRDNEQFF
CDR3nt: TGCAGCGTTAAGACTAGCGGGAGGGACAATGAGCAGTTCTTC

d_gene: NA
j_gene: TRBJ2-2
abundance: NA
v_gene: TRBV27
CDR3aa: CASSLSSATANTGELFF
CDR3nt: TGTGCCAGCAGTTTATCTTCTGCGACAGCGAACACCGGGGAGCTGTTTTTT

d_gene: NA
j_gene: TRBJ2-2
abundance: NA
v_gene: TRBV18
CDR3aa: CASSPGSTGELFF
CDR3nt: TGTGCCAGCTCACCGGGGAGCACCGGGGAGCTGTTTTTT

d_gene: TRBD1
j_gene: TRBJ2-2
abundance: NA
v_gene: TRBV6-6
CDR3aa: CASSYKGAGGELFF
CDR3nt: TGTGCCAGCAGTTACAAGGGGGCCGGCGGGGAGCTGTTTTTT

d_gene: TRBD2
j_gene: TRBJ2-1
abundance: NA
v_gene: TRBV4-2
CDR3aa: CASSQDLVIAGGSDEQFF
CDR3nt: TGTGCCAGCAGCCAAGATCTCGTGATAGCGGGAGGGTCTGATGAGCAGTTCTTC